Presented here are 27 T cell receptor beta chains from one specimen sequenced in a study of shared clonotypes between healthy human individuals. Only in-frame clones appear in the TCRdb table, and some are missing; sequencing was by immunoSEQ multiplex PCR. The table has roughly 640,000 clones, more than 95% seen once. Material: naive CD4+ T cells sorted from blood. Sample subset: CD45RA+ positively selected. The origin of the receptors is a woman between 25 and 40 years old in good health.

The chain couples TRBV30 to TRBJ2-5; D may be TRBD2 (6 bases). CDR1 is GTSNPN, CDR2 SVGIG, per germline (reference sequence). Trimming cost V 4 bases and J 5 bases, with 17 bases left between them. CDR3 length: 14 amino acids. The CDR3 coding sequence is TGTGCCTGGACCGGGGCGGGAACGTTGGAGACCCAGTACTTC. This gives the protein CAWTGAGTLETQYF.

J is TRBJ2-7 and V is TRBV28, with D maybe TRBD2 (6 bases). V was pared by 5 bases and J by 3 bases, with 20 bases between. Germline CDR1 MDHEN, CDR2 SYDVKM. CDR3 length: 16 amino acids. The CDR3 protein is CASSPASEVLNYEQYF. The CDR3 nucleotides read TGTGCCAGCAGTCCGGCTAGCGAGGTGCTCAACTACGAGCAGTACTTC.

V is TRBV27 and J is TRBJ2-2; 9 positions agree with TRBD2. Germline V gives CDR1 MNHEY, CDR2 SMNVEV (reference sequence). J lost 7 bases, V lost 1 base, and 7 bases had no gene match. CDR3 length: 16 amino acids. The DNA of the CDR3 is TGTGCCAGCAGTTTATTCCCAGCGGGGGGCATCGGGGAGCTGTTTTTT. Amino acid sequence: CASSLFPAGGIGELFF.

The chain recombines TRBV6-6 with TRBJ1-3; D gene uncertain. The V gene's germline CDR1 is MNHNY and CDR2 SVGAGI (reference sequence). The V end lost 2 bases, the J end lost 0 bases, and 8 bases lay between the germline ends. The CDR3 runs 15 residues. The CDR3 sequence: CASSYRESSGNTIYF. The CDR3 DNA is TGTGCCAGCAGTTACCGGGAAAGCTCTGGAAACACCATATATTTT.

The rearrangement links TRBV2 to TRBJ2-3, with D perhaps TRBD2 (6 bases). Trimming cost V 8 bases and J 4 bases, with 19 bases left between them. Germline CDR1 reads SNHLY; CDR2 reads FYNNEI. CDR3 length: 15 amino acids. The CDR3 sequence: CASVSRDGGADTQYF. CDR3 sequence (DNA): TGTGCCAGCGTGTCTAGGGACGGCGGGGCAGATACGCAGTATTTT.

The chain is built from TRBV7-8 and TRBJ1-1; 7 bases line up with TRBD1. The V gene's germline CDR1 is SGHVS and CDR2 FQNEAQ. This CDR3 comprises 16 residues. Trimming took 1 base from V and 0 from J; bases not matched to a gene: 5. The CDR3 spells CASSLGQGPLNTEAFF. The CDR3 nucleotides are TGTGCCAGCAGCTTAGGACAGGGCCCCTTGAACACTGAAGCTTTCTTT. The complete variable domain, with remaining parts taken from reference TRBV7-8 and TRBJ1-1, reads GAGVSQSPRYKVAKRGQDVALRCDPISGHVSLFWYQQALGQGPEFLTYFQNEAQLDKSGLPSDRFFAERPEGSVSTLKIQRTQQEDSAVYLCASSLGQGPLNTEAFFGQGTRLTVV.

This chain joins TRBV6-6 and TRBJ2-3; D is uncertain. The germline gives CDR1 MNHNY, CDR2 SVGAGI (reference sequence). With 6 bases removed from V and 4 bases from J, the gap between germline ends came to 11 bases. The CDR3 covers 13 residues. For the CDR3, the DNA is TGTGCCAGCAGCAAACAGAGTCCAGATACGCAGTATTTT. Translation gives CASSKQSPDTQYF.

On this clone: Other DNA sequences of this sample code for an identical CDR3. This chain joins TRBV28 and TRBJ1-1; 7 bases agree with TRBD1. From germline, CDR1 is MDHEN and CDR2 SYDVKM. V was clipped by 5 bases and J by 1 base; unmatched bases: 4. This CDR3 region has 14 residues. CDR3 region: CASSPGGPNTEAFF. Here the CDR3 DNA reads TGTGCCAGCAGTCCAGGGGGGCCGAACACTGAAGCTTTCTTT.

The V call is TRBV2, the J call TRBJ2-7; D unclear. With 0 bases removed from V and 6 bases from J, the gap between germline ends came to 6 bases. CDR1 SNHLY and CDR2 FYNNEI come from the germline V gene. The CDR3 totals 12 residues. DNA of the CDR3: TGTGCCAGCAGTGAAGCGCTGAGCGAGCAGTACTTC. Protein product: CASSEALSEQYF. Together with reference TRBV2 and TRBJ2-7, the CDR3 gives the full variable domain: EPEVTQTPSHQVTQMGQEVILRCVPISNHLYFYWYRQILGQKVEFLVSFYNNEISEKSEIFDDQFSVERPDGSNFTLKIRSTKLEDSAMYFCASSEALSEQYFGPGTRLTVT.

V gene TRBV5-6 combines with J gene TRBJ2-7; 7 nucleotides match TRBD2. The CDR3 length is 14 residues. Germline loops: CDR1 SGHDT, CDR2 YYEEEE. Trimming cost V 0 bases and J 5 bases; bases outside gene matches: 5. In DNA, the CDR3 is TGTGCCAGCAGCTTGGCGGGAGGAAGGCACGAGCAGTACTTC. This sequence encodes CASSLAGGRHEQYF.

The V call is TRBV6-1, the J call TRBJ2-7; D is uncertain. The germline CDR1 and CDR2 sequences are MNHNS and SASEGT. This CDR3 spans 13 amino acids. The germline V and J ends were trimmed by 2 bases and 0 bases, with 5 bases remaining between them. The CDR3 sequence: CASSEYTSYEQYF. CDR3 in DNA: TGTGCCAGCAGTGAATACACCTCCTACGAGCAGTACTTC.

J is TRBJ1-1 and V is TRBV18; D perhaps matches TRBD1 (5 bases). V was trimmed by 3 bases and J by 1 base, leaving 12 bases between them. The CDR3 is 15 amino acids. Per the germline V gene, CDR1 is KGHSH and CDR2 is LQKENI. CDR3 loop: CASSPPGLKNTEAFF. CDR3 coding DNA: TGTGCCAGCTCACCCCCGGGACTCAAGAACACTGAAGCTTTCTTT.

The chain joins TRBV28 to TRBJ1-6, with D hard to call. Germline loops: CDR1 MDHEN, CDR2 SYDVKM. The CDR3 spans 17 residues. Trimming took off 3 bases at V and 0 bases at J, with 12 bases between the two ends. The CDR3 bases are TGTGCCAGCAGTTTCCTGGACGGAGTCTCCTATAATTCACCCCTCCACTTT. Translating it yields CASSFLDGVSYNSPLHF. Filled out from reference TRBV28 and TRBJ1-6, the complete variable domain reads DVKVTQSSRYLVKRTGEKVFLECVQDMDHENMFWYRQDPGLGLRLIYFSYDVKMKEKGDIPEGYSVSREKKERFSLILESASTNQTSMYLCASSFLDGVSYNSPLHFGNGTRLTVT.

This chain links TRBV9 with TRBJ2-7, with D maybe TRBD1 (6 bases). CDR3 size: 13 residues. CDR1 SGDLS and CDR2 YYNGEE come from the germline V gene. Deletions cut 4 bases from V and 5 bases from J, with 13 bases between. CDR3 nucleotides: TGTGCCAGCAGCCCGATACAGGGTAACGAGCAGTACTTC. It translates to CASSPIQGNEQYF.

The chain has TRBV27 and TRBJ2-3; 10 positions agree with TRBD2. This CDR3 is built from 18 residues. The V and J ends lost 7 bases and 0 bases, in that order; junction bases with no gene match: 13. The V gene's germline CDR1 is MNHEY and CDR2 SMNVEV (reference sequence). The CDR3 DNA reads as TGTGCCAGCACCAAGACCGGGACTAGCGCTAGCAGCACAGATACGCAGTATTTT. This codes for CASTKTGTSASSTDTQYF.

The gene calls are TRBV4-1 and TRBJ2-3; 10 bases fit TRBD2. Germline CDR1 and CDR2: MGHRA and YSYEKL. Germline trimming cut 5 bases from V and 2 bases from J; bases unmatched to any gene: 4. The CDR3 loop spans 15 amino acids. For the CDR3, the DNA is TGCGCCAGCAGCAAACTAGCGGGGACCACAGATACGCAGTATTTT. Translated, it gives CASSKLAGTTDTQYF.

A single count supports this clone. The rearrangement joins TRBV6-5 to TRBJ1-2; D remains unclear. The length of the CDR3 is 15 residues. V gave up 2 bases and J gave up 6 bases, with 16 bases separating them. Germline CDR1 and CDR2: MNHEY and SVGAGI. CDR3 amino acids: CASSYGKVEINGYTF. The CDR3 nucleotides read TGTGCCAGCAGTTACGGGAAGGTCGAGATCAATGGCTACACCTTC.

The CDR3 spells CAWSPHIGGRYEQYF. As DNA, the CDR3 is TGTGCCTGGTCTCCCCATATTGGGGGCAGGTACGAGCAGTACTTC. The gene calls are TRBV30 and TRBJ2-7; D might be TRBD1 (6 bases). Germline values: CDR1 GTSNPN, CDR2 SVGIG (reference sequence). Trimming shortened V by 5 bases and J by 4 bases, and 21 bases separated the two germline ends. The CDR3 consists of 15 residues.

The rearrangement links TRBV7-2 to TRBJ2-7; maybe TRBD2 (5 bases). The CDR3 is made up of 14 amino acids. In germline, CDR1 is SGHTA, CDR2 FQGNSA. V shed 7 bases and J shed 6 bases, with 19 bases lying between them. The CDR3, as DNA: TGTGCCAGCAACCTTAGGAGGCAAGGAACCGAGCAGTACTTC. Translating gives CASNLRRQGTEQYF.

V usage is TRBV7-3 and J usage is TRBJ2-7; the D gene is possibly TRBD2 (6 bases). Germline V gene lookup returns CDR1 SGHTA and CDR2 FQGTGA. This CDR3 has 14 residues. Trimming cost V 5 bases and J 6 bases, with 17 bases left between them. CDR3 loop: CASSPGSASREQYF. CDR3 sequence (DNA): TGTGCCAGCAGCCCCGGGAGTGCTTCGCGCGAGCAGTACTTC. The whole variable domain, remainder taken from reference TRBV7-3 and TRBJ2-7, is GAGVSQTPSNKVTEKGKYVELRCDPISGHTALYWYRQSLGQGPEFLIYFQGTGAADDSGLPNDRFFAVRPEGSVSTLKIQRTERGDSAVYLCASSPGSASREQYFGPGTRLTVT.

Only one count was recorded for this clone. This chain joins TRBV9 and TRBJ2-1; D is unclear. The CDR3 runs 16 residues. Trimming left V 0 bases short and J 0 bases short, with 10 bases between. Germline-derived CDR1 and CDR2 are SGDLS and YYNGEE. The CDR3 is CASSVGLGSSYNEQFF. In nucleotides, the CDR3 is TGTGCCAGCAGCGTAGGGTTGGGCAGCTCCTACAATGAGCAGTTCTTC.

A single count supports this clone. The J gene is TRBJ2-7, the V gene TRBV4-1, with D possibly matching TRBD2 (6 bases). Trimming pared 5 bases from V and 7 bases from J, leaving 24 bases between. The CDR3 loop spans 16 amino acids. Germline V CDR1 and CDR2: MGHRA, YSYEKL. CDR3 sequence reads: CASSLAPIAVPGEQYF. DNA for the CDR3: TGCGCCAGCAGCTTAGCGCCTATAGCGGTTCCGGGAGAGCAGTACTTC.

This chain joins TRBV4-3 and TRBJ2-2; 8 bases fit TRBD2. The CDR3 consists of 16 residues. V was pared by 0 bases and J by 3 bases, with 3 bases of the junction left unmatched. Germline values: CDR1 LGHNA, CDR2 YSLEER. CDR3 sequence reads: CASSQDGGRYTGELFF. The CDR3 DNA sequence: TGCGCCAGCAGCCAAGATGGCGGGAGGTACACCGGGGAGCTGTTTTTT.

This rearrangement joins TRBV18 to TRBJ1-1; 7 bases are a match to TRBD1. Germline loops: CDR1 KGHSH, CDR2 LQKENI. The CDR3 is 15 residues long. The junction had 6 bases not matched to a gene; V was cut back by 2 bases and J by 3 bases. CDR3 loop: CASSPFTGADTEAFF. The CDR3 DNA reads TGTGCCAGCTCACCATTTACAGGGGCCGACACTGAAGCTTTCTTT.

The chain couples TRBV11-2 to TRBJ1-1; D ambiguous. The CDR3 is 14 residues long. V shed 1 base and J shed 1 base, with 7 bases lying between them. Germline loops: CDR1 SGHAT, CDR2 FQNNGV. CDR3 sequence (DNA): TGTGCCAGCAGCTTAGTAGGGTCGAACACTGAAGCTTTCTTT. Residues: CASSLVGSNTEAFF. Supplemented by reference TRBV11-2 and TRBJ1-1, the full variable domain reads EAGVAQSPRYKIIEKRQSVAFWCNPISGHATLYWYQQILGQGPKLLIQFQNNGVVDDSQLPKDRFSAERLKGVDSTLKIQPAKLEDSAVYLCASSLVGSNTEAFFGQGTRLTVV.

This clone was detected once. The J gene is TRBJ1-2, the V gene TRBV19; D not certain. CDR1 and CDR2 from the germline V gene are LNHDA and SQIVND (reference sequence). The CDR3 extends over 14 amino acids. The ends were cut back, 5 bases at V and 4 bases at J, with 14 bases in the middle. The CDR3 DNA sequence: TGTGCCAGTAGTTCGCTCCAAAGTGTCTATGGCTACACCTTC. It codes for CASSSLQSVYGYTF.

The rearrangement joins TRBV5-1 to TRBJ2-5; 10 bases line up with TRBD2. CDR1 and CDR2 (germline): SGHRS, YFSETQ. The trim removed 5 bases at V and 3 bases at J, leaving 7 bases unmatched. The CDR3 sequence is 15 residues long. The CDR3 nucleotides read TGCGCCAGCAGGCGATGGACTAGCGGCGAAGAGACCCAGTACTTC. This translates into CASRRWTSGEETQYF.